The T cell receptor beta chain under discussion was sequenced for a study of blood T cell repertoires in COVID-19. As for the study in general: Spain, Italy and the United States supplied samples that represented acute and convalescent COVID-19.

CDR1 is SGHKS, CDR2 YYEKEE, per germline (reference sequence). Trimming took off 2 bases at V and 7 bases at J, with 15 bases between the two ends. The CDR3 has 14 amino acids. The repertoire was sequenced with immunoSEQ multiplex PCR; TCRdb's copy has only in-frame clones and lacks some. The sample contains about 320,000 clones, over 85% of which appear only once. The sequence was obtained from a woman aged 25-40 years with COVID-19, enrolled during active disease. The sequenced material came from peripheral blood. This chain links TRBV5-5 with TRBJ1-1; D unresolved. The CDR3 here is CASSFGPTTNEAFF. The CDR3 region has the DNA TGTGCCAGCAGCTTCGGTCCGACGACAAATGAAGCTTTCTTT.